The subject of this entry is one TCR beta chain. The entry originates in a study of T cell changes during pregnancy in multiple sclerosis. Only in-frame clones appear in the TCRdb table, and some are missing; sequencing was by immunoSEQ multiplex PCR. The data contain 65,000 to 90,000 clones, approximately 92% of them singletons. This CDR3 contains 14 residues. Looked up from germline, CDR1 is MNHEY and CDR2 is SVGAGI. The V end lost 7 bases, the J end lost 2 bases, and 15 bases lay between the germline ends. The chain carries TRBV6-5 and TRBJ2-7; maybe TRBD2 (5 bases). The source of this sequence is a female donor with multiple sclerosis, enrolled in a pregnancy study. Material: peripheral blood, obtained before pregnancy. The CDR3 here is CASMGADLPYEQYF. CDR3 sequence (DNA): TGTGCCAGCATGGGAGCGGACCTTCCCTACGAGCAGTACTTC.